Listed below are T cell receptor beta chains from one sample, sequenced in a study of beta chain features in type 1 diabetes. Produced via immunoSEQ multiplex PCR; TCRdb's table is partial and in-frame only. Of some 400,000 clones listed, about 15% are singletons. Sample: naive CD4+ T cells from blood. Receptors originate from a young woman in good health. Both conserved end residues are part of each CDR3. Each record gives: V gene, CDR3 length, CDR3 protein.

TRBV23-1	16	CASSPTTWREKETQYF
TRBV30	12	CAWSPTGFEAFF
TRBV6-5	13	CASSFGKGDEQFF
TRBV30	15	CAWNGIGTGNEKLFF
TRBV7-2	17	CASSSPPGLAGIETQYF
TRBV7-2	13	CASSLGGGYEQYF
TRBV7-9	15	CASSAPGQGIEEQYF
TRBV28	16	CASSPSGMIAKNIQYF
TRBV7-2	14	CASSAQSGVTEAFF
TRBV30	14	CAWKGTGSGTEAFF
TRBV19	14	CASSTTGLAGEQYF
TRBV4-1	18	CASSQERWDRGRRTEAFF
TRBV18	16	CASSPSSGSFRDTQYF
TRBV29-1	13	CSVSGVLNTEAFF
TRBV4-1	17	CASSRGLAGGSQETQYF
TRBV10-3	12	CAVLSGANVLTF
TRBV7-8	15	CASSFLPGASYEQYF
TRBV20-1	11	CSAGQGYEQYF
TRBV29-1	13	CSVGGTKDQPQHF
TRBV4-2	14	CASSQDPVNTEAFF
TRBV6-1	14	CASSATGGNQPQHF
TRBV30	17	CAWSGTSTSGSTDTQYF
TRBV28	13	CASSGAGVFEQYF
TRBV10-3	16	CAIRSDIYSGANVLTF
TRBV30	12	CAWSGFTYEQYF
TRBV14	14	CASSQVQGGTEAFF
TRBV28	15	CASSSTGTGRHEQFF
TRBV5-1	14	CASSLAGDRGEAFF
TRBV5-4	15	CASSWTSGRVGEQFF
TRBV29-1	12	CSVYQAAYGYTF
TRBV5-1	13	CASSSDKNTEAFF
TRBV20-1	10	CSARAYEAFF
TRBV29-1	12	CSVGGTGYGYTF
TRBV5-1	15	CASSPSSGRAVEQFF
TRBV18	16	CASSPLLAGGTDTQYF
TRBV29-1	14	CSVEGGRGGYEQYF